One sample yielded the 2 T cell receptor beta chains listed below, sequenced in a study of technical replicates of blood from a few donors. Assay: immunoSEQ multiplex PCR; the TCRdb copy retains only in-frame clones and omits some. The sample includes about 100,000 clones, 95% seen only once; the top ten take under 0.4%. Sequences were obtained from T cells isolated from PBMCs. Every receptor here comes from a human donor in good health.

Written as DNA, the CDR3 is TGTGCCACCCAGGGCCTGAACACTGAAGCTTTCTTT. It is translated as CATQGLNTEAFF. The chain carries TRBV6-5 and TRBJ1-1, with a tentative D call TRBD1 (5 bases). CDR1 is MNHEY, CDR2 SVGAGI, per germline. V dropped 10 bases and J dropped 0 bases, with 9 bases sitting between them. The CDR3 totals 12 residues.

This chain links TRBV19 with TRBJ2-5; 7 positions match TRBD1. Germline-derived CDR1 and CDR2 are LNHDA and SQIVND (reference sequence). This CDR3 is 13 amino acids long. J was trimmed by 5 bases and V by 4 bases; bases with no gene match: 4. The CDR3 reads CASSTGQVETQYF. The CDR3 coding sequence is TGTGCCAGTAGTACCGGACAGGTCGAGACCCAGTACTTC.